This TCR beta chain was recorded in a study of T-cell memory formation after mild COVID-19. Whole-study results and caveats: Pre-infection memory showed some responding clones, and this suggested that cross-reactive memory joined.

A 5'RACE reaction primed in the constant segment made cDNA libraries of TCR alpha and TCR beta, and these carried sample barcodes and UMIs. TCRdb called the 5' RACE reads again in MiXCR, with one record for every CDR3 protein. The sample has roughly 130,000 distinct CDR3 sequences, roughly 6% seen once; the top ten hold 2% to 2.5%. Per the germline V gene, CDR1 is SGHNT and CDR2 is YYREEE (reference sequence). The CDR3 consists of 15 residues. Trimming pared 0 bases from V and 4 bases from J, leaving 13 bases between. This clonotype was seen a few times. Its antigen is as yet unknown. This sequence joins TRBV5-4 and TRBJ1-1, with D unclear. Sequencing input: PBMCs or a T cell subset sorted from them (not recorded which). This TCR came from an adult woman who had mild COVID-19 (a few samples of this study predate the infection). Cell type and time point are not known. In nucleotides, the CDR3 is TGTGCCAGCAGCTTGGTTCTGGGTTTAGGCACTGAAGCTTTCTTT. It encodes CASSLVLGLGTEAFF.